The 27 T cell receptor beta chains below come from one sample, sequenced in a study of cytomegalovirus exposure and HLA in healthy donors. Researchers ran the PCR with 60 Vbeta and 13 Jbeta primers. Some clones are missing from TCRdb's copy, which holds only in-frame ones; the method was immunoSEQ multiplex PCR. The sample has roughly 120,000 clones, around 75% seen once. The sequenced sample consisted of PBMCs. The source is a woman under 40 in good health and CMV-seronegative.

This chain links TRBV27 with TRBJ1-2; TRBD1 matches 9 bases. The germline V gene has CDR1 MNHEY and CDR2 SMNVEV (reference sequence). The CDR3 is 13 residues long. J gave up 7 bases and V 7 bases, and 7 bases lay outside the gene matches. CDR3 bases: TGTGCCAGCACCGCCGGGACAGGGACTGGCTACACCTTC. Translation: CASTAGTGTGYTF.

V usage is TRBV2 and J usage is TRBJ1-1; no clear D. The CDR3 length is 12 residues. Germline V gives CDR1 SNHLY, CDR2 FYNNEI. Trimming removed 7 bases at V and 7 bases at J, with 13 bases between. CDR3: CASMGVAIEAFF. The CDR3 DNA reads TGTGCCAGCATGGGAGTGGCTATTGAAGCTTTCTTT.

The V and J genes are TRBV27 and TRBJ2-6; D not resolved. Germline CDR1 MNHEY, CDR2 SMNVEV (reference sequence). This CDR3 is built from 15 residues. V was cut by 0 bases and J by 2 bases, with 5 bases left in between. CDR3 DNA: TGTGCCAGCAGTTTATCCCTAGCTGGGGCCAACGTCCTGACTTTC. Residues: CASSLSLAGANVLTF.

The chain uses TRBV30 and TRBJ2-6; the D is unclear. The CDR3 totals 17 residues. With 4 bases removed from V and 0 bases from J, the gap between germline ends came to 16 bases. Looked up from germline, CDR1 is GTSNPN and CDR2 is SVGIG (reference sequence). CDR3 nucleotides: TGTGCCTGGACCCCCAGCCTCTACTACTCTGGGGCCAACGTCCTGACTTTC. As protein: CAWTPSLYYSGANVLTF.

The V and J genes are TRBV10-3 and TRBJ2-2; a weak D match, TRBD1 (6 bases). Trimming took 4 bases from V and 0 from J, leaving 24 bases between them. In germline, CDR1 is ENHRY, CDR2 SYGVKD. The CDR3 consists of 20 residues. The CDR3 region is CAISVGRTGSVFANTGELFF. CDR3 DNA: TGTGCCATCAGTGTGGGCCGAACAGGGTCCGTTTTCGCGAACACCGGGGAGCTGTTTTTT.

The chain carries TRBV5-6 and TRBJ1-4; D possibly corresponds to TRBD1 (6 bases). Trimming shortened V by 0 bases and J by 3 bases, and 6 bases separated the two germline ends. This CDR3 contains 14 residues. CDR1 is SGHDT, CDR2 YYEEEE, per germline. This CDR3 reads CASSLGQANEKLFF. CDR3 coding DNA: TGTGCCAGCAGCTTGGGACAGGCTAATGAAAAACTGTTTTTT.

The chain links TRBV10-2 to TRBJ2-1, with 8 bases lining up with TRBD2. V was clipped by 1 base and J by 8 bases; unmatched bases: 7. CDR3 length equals 15 residues. CDR1 is WSHSY and CDR2 is SAAADI in the germline V gene. CDR3 DNA: TGCGCCAGCAGTGAGTTAAGCGGGAGTAGGCATGAGCAGTTCTTC. Translating it yields CASSELSGSRHEQFF.

The chain uses TRBV10-1 and TRBJ2-7; tentatively, D is TRBD2 (6 bases). Germline CDR1 reads WNHNN; CDR2 reads SYGVQD (reference sequence). Deletions cut 8 bases from V and 6 bases from J, with 17 bases between. The CDR3 is 13 amino acids. DNA of the CDR3: TGCGCCAGCGGGGGGACCTTGAGGGGCGAGCAGTACTTC. This encodes CASGGTLRGEQYF.

This clone has just a few counts. The chain employs TRBV19 and TRBJ1-1, with 7 bases identical to TRBD1. The germline gives CDR1 LNHDA, CDR2 SQIVND (reference sequence). This CDR3 has 15 amino acids. V lost 6 bases and J lost 0; bases outside the gene matches: 7. This CDR3 reads CASRSGQSLNTEAFF. Here the CDR3 DNA reads TGTGCCAGTAGGTCGGGACAGTCCCTGAACACTGAAGCTTTCTTT.

The chain links TRBV13 to TRBJ2-7; TRBD2 matches 8 bases. Germline lookup yields CDR1 PRHDT and CDR2 FYEKMQ (reference sequence). The CDR3 spans 15 residues. V was clipped by 1 base and J by 2 bases; unmatched bases: 4. The CDR3 sequence is CASSLEGGGTYEQYF. The DNA for the CDR3 is TGTGCCAGCAGCTTAGAGGGCGGGGGGACCTACGAGCAGTACTTC.

The chain uses TRBV27 and TRBJ1-5; D unresolved. With 5 bases removed from V and 7 bases from J, the gap between germline ends came to 9 bases. CDR1 and CDR2 (germline): MNHEY, SMNVEV (reference sequence). The CDR3 has 12 residues. The CDR3 bases are TGTGCCAGCAGTGATCGGGGACAGCCCCAGCATTTT. Translated, it gives CASSDRGQPQHF.

The J gene is TRBJ1-1, the V gene TRBV18; D not certain. The V and J ends lost 8 bases and 0 bases respectively, with 7 bases between them. Germline V gene lookup returns CDR1 KGHSH and CDR2 LQKENI. The CDR3 extends over 12 amino acids. The CDR3, as DNA: TGTGCCAGCCGAGTAATGAACACTGAAGCTTTCTTT. Its protein is CASRVMNTEAFF.

The rearrangement joins TRBV4-3 to TRBJ1-4; D remains unclear. CDR3 length: 14 amino acids. The germline V gene has CDR1 LGHNA and CDR2 YSLEER. The V end was cut by 4 bases, the J end by 8 bases, with 14 bases between. The CDR3 region has the DNA TGCGCCAGCAGCCGGGGAGCGGGAAGAGAAAAACTGTTTTTT. Its translation: CASSRGAGREKLFF.

This clone has a handful of counts. The chain links TRBV25-1 to TRBJ1-1, with D possibly being TRBD1 (5 bases). V was clipped by 4 bases and J by 8 bases, with 11 bases between them. The CDR3 runs 12 residues. CDR1 is MGHDK and CDR2 is SYGVNS in the germline V gene. CDR3 region: CASSAGTREAFF. CDR3 coding DNA: TGTGCCAGCAGTGCCGGGACTCGCGAAGCTTTCTTT.

The chain carries TRBV28 and TRBJ1-4; maybe TRBD1 (5 bases). The CDR3 consists of 14 residues. The germline gives CDR1 MDHEN, CDR2 SYDVKM. The V end was cut by 1 base, the J end by 8 bases, with 11 bases between. Here the CDR3 DNA reads TGTGCCAGCAGTTTATCGGGGGGGGAGGAAAAACTGTTTTTT. It encodes CASSLSGGEEKLFF.

The chain couples TRBV15 to TRBJ2-7; no clear D gene. Germline V gene sequence: CDR1 LNHNV, CDR2 YYDKDF (reference sequence). Trimming cost V 0 bases and J 4 bases, with 4 bases left between them. The CDR3 has 12 residues. The CDR3 here is CATSRDLYEQYF. CDR3 in DNA: TGTGCCACCAGCAGAGATCTGTACGAGCAGTACTTC.

This clone was observed a handful of times. V is TRBV9 and J is TRBJ2-7; D is possibly TRBD1 (5 bases). The CDR3 is 13 residues long. Germline CDR1 SGDLS, CDR2 YYNGEE. V was shortened by 0 bases and J by 4 bases, with 8 bases between the two germline ends. The CDR3 DNA reads TGTGCCAGCAGCGTAGATCAGGGTTACGAGCAGTACTTC. It encodes CASSVDQGYEQYF.

Comments on this clone: The sample contains more than one DNA sequence encoding this CDR3. The J gene is TRBJ2-1, the V gene TRBV7-2, with 13 nucleotides matching TRBD2. With 6 bases clipped from V and 9 bases from J, the junction kept 5 bases outside the gene matches. Germline V lookup: CDR1 SGHTA, CDR2 FQGNSA. The CDR3 extends over 14 amino acids. CDR3: CASRLAGGFTEQFF. CDR3 nucleotides: TGTGCCAGCAGACTAGCGGGGGGGTTCACTGAGCAGTTCTTC.

The rearrangement joins TRBV7-9 to TRBJ1-4; no clear D gene. V was trimmed by 5 bases and J by 3 bases, leaving 10 bases between them. The germline gives CDR1 SEHNR, CDR2 FQNEAQ (reference sequence). CDR3 size: 14 residues. As DNA, the CDR3 is TGTGCCAGCAGCCTGGAGGTGGCTAATGAAAAACTGTTTTTT. This encodes CASSLEVANEKLFF. The variable domain in full, completed from reference TRBV7-9 and TRBJ1-4, reads DTGVSQNPRHKITKRGQNVTFRCDPISEHNRLYWYRQTLGQGPEFLTYFQNEAQLEKSRLLSDRFSAERPKGSFSTLEIQRTEQGDSAMYLCASSLEVANEKLFFGSGTQLSVL.

The genes are TRBV19 and TRBJ2-1; a possible D gene is TRBD2 (5 bases). This CDR3 has 15 amino acids. Deletions cut 3 bases from V and 4 bases from J, with 13 bases between. Germline loops: CDR1 LNHDA, CDR2 SQIVND (reference sequence). This CDR3 is CASSIIDYPYNEQFF. The CDR3 DNA reads TGTGCCAGTAGTATTATCGACTATCCGTACAATGAGCAGTTCTTC.

This chain uses TRBV6-1 with TRBJ2-2; a weak D match, TRBD1 (5 bases). This CDR3 is built from 15 residues. V dropped 7 bases and J dropped 3 bases, with 15 bases sitting between them. Germline loops: CDR1 MNHNS, CDR2 SASEGT. The CDR3 coding sequence is TGTGCCAGCAAGGAAAGGACACGATACACCGGGGAGCTGTTTTTT. Encoded protein: CASKERTRYTGELFF.

The CDR3 DNA reads TGCGCCAGCAGCCAAGATCAGACAGGGTCTAATGGCTACACCTTC. As protein: CASSQDQTGSNGYTF. The gene calls are TRBV4-1 and TRBJ1-2; the match to TRBD1 covers 7 bases. The CDR3 totals 15 residues. The V gene's germline CDR1 is MGHRA and CDR2 YSYEKL. With V trimmed by 0 bases and J by 6 bases, 7 bases remained unmatched.

The V call is TRBV2, the J call TRBJ2-7; TRBD1 agrees at 8 bases. Germline V gene sequence: CDR1 SNHLY, CDR2 FYNNEI. Germline trimming cut 7 bases from V and 2 bases from J; bases unmatched to any gene: 4. This CDR3 comprises 13 residues. CDR3 in amino acids: CASIGQGTYEQYF. CDR3 DNA sequence: TGTGCCAGCATCGGACAGGGAACCTACGAGCAGTACTTC.

In its sample, this clone was seen a few times. V and J are TRBV30 and TRBJ1-2, with TRBD1 as a possible D gene (6 bases). The CDR3 sequence is 14 residues long. Per germline, CDR1 GTSNPN and CDR2 SVGIG (reference sequence). V was shortened by 2 bases and J by 8 bases, with 18 bases between the two germline ends. The CDR3 is CAWSHNSGVGGYTF. CDR3 nucleotide sequence: TGTGCCTGGAGTCATAATTCAGGGGTTGGCGGCTACACCTTC.

The gene calls are TRBV6-1 and TRBJ2-3; D remains unclear. The CDR3 sequence is 15 residues long. Looked up from germline, CDR1 is MNHNS and CDR2 is SASEGT. Between the trimmed V and J ends, which lost 2 bases and 2 bases, there was a span of 11 bases. Written as DNA, the CDR3 is TGTGCCAGCAGTGAATGGCCTCTGCACACAGATACGCAGTATTTT. The encoded protein is CASSEWPLHTDTQYF.

DNA of the CDR3: TGTGCCTGGAGTGGACGAGGACAGAGCAATCAGCCCCAGCATTTT. Translating gives CAWSGRGQSNQPQHF. The chain couples TRBV30 to TRBJ1-5; TRBD1 is a possible D gene (6 bases). The V gene's germline CDR1 is GTSNPN and CDR2 SVGIG (reference sequence). The CDR3 loop spans 15 amino acids. V lost 1 base to trimming and J lost 1 base, with 11 bases between them.

This clone was detected only once. The chain carries TRBV5-1 and TRBJ2-1, with 7 bases aligning to TRBD2. The J segment lost 7 bases and the V segment lost 4 bases, leaving 11 bases of the junction unmatched. From germline, CDR1 is SGHRS and CDR2 YFSETQ. The CDR3 spans 15 residues. CDR3 nucleotide sequence: TGCGCCAGCAGCGTATCCGGGACTAACGGGAATGAGCAGTTCTTC. This translates into CASSVSGTNGNEQFF.